The next 29 T cell receptor beta chains were all read from a single sample in a study of T cell repertoires in cytomegalovirus infection. Via MiXCR, TCRdb re-called the reads, giving one row per CDR3 protein. The sample includes roughly 760,000 distinct CDR3 sequences, approximately 34% of them seen just once. Source material: PBMCs. These receptors were collected from a human donor in good health (CMV status not recorded). Some clones in this sample may be carry-over from other donors' samples.

This clonotype was counted between two and nine times. V and J are TRBV7-6 and TRBJ1-2, with 9 bases aligning to TRBD1. Germline V gene sequence: CDR1 SGHVS, CDR2 FNYEAQ. The V and J ends lost 1 base and 6 bases, in that order; junction bases with no gene match: 9. The CDR3 is 16 amino acids. The CDR3 loop is CASSLEGGQGFDGYTF. CDR3 DNA sequence: TGTGCCAGCAGCTTAGAGGGGGGACAGGGCTTCGATGGCTACACCTTC.

In its sample, this clonotype was seen a few times. CDR3 sequence: CASSDTGTSGIYNEQFF. CDR3 in DNA: TGTGCCAGCAGTGATACCGGGACTAGCGGTATCTACAATGAGCAGTTCTTC. This chain connects TRBV27 to TRBJ2-1, with 11 nucleotides matching TRBD2. Looked up from germline, CDR1 is MNHEY and CDR2 is SMNVEV (reference sequence). With V trimmed by 5 bases and J by 3 bases, 9 bases remained unmatched. CDR3 length equals 17 residues.

There are a few counts of this clonotype. The chain has TRBV7-8 and TRBJ1-2, with 7 nucleotides matching TRBD1. Germline trimming cut 6 bases from V and 4 bases from J; bases unmatched to any gene: 11. Germline CDR1 reads SGHVS; CDR2 reads FQNEAQ. The CDR3 contains 15 residues. DNA for the CDR3: TGTGCCAGCAGTCTGCCGGGACAGATTTTCTATGGCTACACCTTC. This codes for CASSLPGQIFYGYTF.

The chain combines TRBV20-1 with TRBJ1-5, with TRBD1 identical over 9 bases. CDR3 length: 16 amino acids. Trimming took 2 bases from V and 3 from J; bases not matched to a gene: 8. Germline CDR1 DFQATT, CDR2 SNEGSKA (reference sequence). This CDR3 is CSARPDRGSVNQPQHF. CDR3 bases: TGCAGTGCTAGACCGGACAGGGGAAGTGTCAATCAGCCCCAGCATTTT.

This chain connects TRBV27 to TRBJ2-1; D gene ambiguous. The V end was cut by 6 bases, the J end by 0 bases, with 15 bases between. CDR1 is MNHEY and CDR2 is SMNVEV in the germline V gene (reference sequence). There are 16 residues in the CDR3. CDR3 protein: CASRRPGSISYNEQFF. For the CDR3, the DNA is TGTGCCAGCAGACGCCCCGGGTCAATCTCCTACAATGAGCAGTTCTTC.

A note on this clonotype: A junction boundary mismatches the germline segment, possibly from a read error. This chain joins TRBV7-8 and TRBJ2-2, with 7 bases identical to TRBD2. The CDR3 runs to 16 residues. Germline assignment: CDR1 SGHVS and CDR2 FQNEAQ. CDR3 amino acids: CARRLLAVFGTGELFF. The DNA for the CDR3 is TGTGCCCGCAGACTCCTAGCGGTTTTCGGCACCGGGGAGCTGTTTTTT.

This clonotype was detected only a few times. V gene TRBV19 combines with J gene TRBJ2-1, with D perhaps TRBD1 (5 bases). V shed 6 bases and J shed 3 bases, with 9 bases lying between them. The length of the CDR3 is 13 residues. The germline gives CDR1 LNHDA, CDR2 SQIVND (reference sequence). The CDR3 DNA sequence: TGTGCCAGTAGCTTCAGGGACTACAATGAGCAGTTCTTC. Amino acid sequence: CASSFRDYNEQFF.

This clonotype showed up just a few times. J is TRBJ2-7 and V is TRBV7-6, with D perhaps TRBD2 (5 bases). Germline V gene data show CDR1 as SGHVS and CDR2 as FNYEAQ. This CDR3 is built from 12 residues. The germline V and J ends were trimmed by 2 bases and 6 bases, with 8 bases remaining between them. In DNA form, the CDR3 reads TGTGCCAGCAGCTTACCTAGCATCGAGCAGTACTTC. The encoded protein is CASSLPSIEQYF.

The gene calls are TRBV6-1 and TRBJ2-5; 12 bases line up with TRBD2. Germline CDR1 reads MNHNS; CDR2 reads SASEGT. J lost 5 bases, V lost 5 bases, and 6 bases had no gene match. CDR3 length: 15 residues. The CDR3 sequence is CASSYLAGGPETQYF. Here the CDR3 DNA reads TGTGCCAGCAGTTACCTAGCGGGGGGGCCGGAGACCCAGTACTTC.

This clonotype has just a few counts. The V call is TRBV12-3 or TRBV12-4, the J call TRBJ2-1, with 9 bases identical to TRBD1. V lost 6 bases, J lost 2 bases, and 5 bases stayed unmatched. The CDR3 totals 15 residues. CDR3 DNA: TGTGCCAGCAGCGATAGACAGGGGGCCTACAATGAGCAGTTCTTC. As protein: CASSDRQGAYNEQFF.

The CDR3 DNA reads as TGTGCCAGCAGGAACGTCGGGGAGCAGTACTTC. Amino acids: CASRNVGEQYF. The rearrangement uses TRBV28 and TRBJ2-7; D unclear. Germline CDR1 MDHEN, CDR2 SYDVKM. The CDR3 contains 11 residues. V was trimmed by 6 bases and J by 7 bases, leaving 10 bases between them.

The V and J genes are TRBV6-5 and TRBJ1-2; D possibly corresponds to TRBD1 (5 bases). Germline assignment: CDR1 MNHEY and CDR2 SVGAGI. The CDR3 sequence is 13 residues long. V gave up 9 bases and J gave up 5 bases, with 16 bases separating them. The CDR3 region has the DNA TGTGCCAGTTTGGGGGGGGTTCGGTATGGCTACACCTTC. This gives the protein CASLGGVRYGYTF.

This clonotype was observed at least ten times. The chain combines TRBV7-8 with TRBJ2-5; perhaps TRBD2 as D (6 bases). The CDR3 is 14 amino acids. CDR1 and CDR2 from the germline V gene are SGHVS and FQNEAQ. The V end was cut by 3 bases, the J end by 2 bases, with 10 bases between. CDR3 sequence: CASSFQGGQETQYF. In DNA, the CDR3 is TGTGCCAGCAGCTTTCAGGGAGGACAAGAGACCCAGTACTTC.

The chain joins TRBV7-2 to TRBJ2-6; TRBD2 is a possible D gene (5 bases). V gave up 2 bases and J gave up 0 bases, with 14 bases separating them. The CDR3 runs 18 residues. Germline V lookup: CDR1 SGHTA, CDR2 FQGNSA. The CDR3 loop reads CASSLFAGLRSGANVLTF. In DNA form, the CDR3 reads TGTGCCAGCAGCTTATTTGCGGGCCTTCGCTCTGGGGCCAACGTCCTGACTTTC.

The chain couples TRBV19 to TRBJ2-1, with 12 nucleotides matching TRBD2. This CDR3 region has 18 residues. The V gene end was trimmed by 0 bases and the J gene end by 5 bases; junction bases not matched to a gene: 8. The germline gives CDR1 LNHDA, CDR2 SQIVND (reference sequence). CDR3 protein: CASSIDPLAGGPDNEQFF. CDR3 nucleotides: TGTGCCAGTAGTATAGATCCGCTAGCGGGAGGGCCAGACAATGAGCAGTTCTTC.

Comment on this clonotype: A much bigger clone sits one base away, suggesting this may be a read error. The chain combines TRBV7-2 with TRBJ2-5; 8 bases match TRBD1. The CDR3 extends over 15 amino acids. Germline CDR1 and CDR2: SGHTA and FQGNSA. J gave up 2 bases and V 5 bases, and 7 bases lay outside the gene matches. The DNA for the CDR3 is TGTGCCAGCAGCCCCCGGGACAGGATACAAGAGACCCAGTACTTC. Translation: CASSPRDRIQETQYF. The full variable domain, rest sourced from reference TRBV7-2 and TRBJ2-5, is GAGVSQSPSNKVTEKGKDVELRCDPISGHTALYWYRQSLGQGLEFLIYFQGNSAPDKSGLPSDRFSAERTGGSVSTLTIQRTQQEDSAVYLCASSPRDRIQETQYFGPGTRLLVL.

The rearrangement joins TRBV28 to TRBJ2-1; 10 bases map to TRBD2. Germline values: CDR1 MDHEN, CDR2 SYDVKM. The CDR3 length is 20 residues. The trim removed 2 bases at V and 1 base at J, leaving 14 bases unmatched. The CDR3 protein is CASSLHGSSGRKGSYNEQFF. The CDR3 DNA follows: TGTGCCAGCAGTTTACATGGCAGTAGCGGGAGGAAAGGGTCCTACAATGAGCAGTTCTTC. The whole variable domain, filled in from reference TRBV28 and TRBJ2-1, reads DVKVTQSSRYLVKRTGEKVFLECVQDMDHENMFWYRQDPGLGLRLIYFSYDVKMKEKGDIPEGYSVSREKKERFSLILESASTNQTSMYLCASSLHGSSGRKGSYNEQFFGPGTRLTVL.

CDR3: CASSYSFEGYTEAFF. For the CDR3, the DNA is TGTGCCAGCAGTTACTCTTTTGAGGGGTACACTGAAGCTTTCTTT. The genes are TRBV6-5 and TRBJ1-1; TRBD1 is a possible D gene (5 bases). The germline V gene has CDR1 MNHEY and CDR2 SVGAGI. This CDR3 comprises 15 residues. V was trimmed by 0 bases and J by 3 bases, leaving 11 bases between them.

The V gene is TRBV20-1, the J gene TRBJ2-3; D is possibly TRBD2 (7 bases). Germline V gene data show CDR1 as DFQATT and CDR2 as SNEGSKA (reference sequence). This CDR3 region has 14 residues. The CDR3 spells CSAGRAGATDTQYF. Written as DNA, the CDR3 is TGCAGCGCCGGGCGGGCGGGGGCCACAGATACGCAGTATTTT.

CDR3 nucleotide sequence: TGTGCCAGCAGTCGTGGACAGAAAGAGACCCAGTACTTC. It encodes CASSRGQKETQYF. J is TRBJ2-5 and V is TRBV12-3 or TRBV12-4; D might be TRBD1 (6 bases). V shed 5 bases and J shed 3 bases, with 10 bases lying between them. The CDR3 sequence is 13 residues long.

The table lists this clonotype with a few counts. As DNA, the CDR3 is TGCAGCGTTGTAGGGACACGCTCTGGGGCCAACGTCCTGACTTTC. This sequence encodes CSVVGTRSGANVLTF. The V and J genes are TRBV29-1 and TRBJ2-6, with D possibly matching TRBD1 (6 bases). Germline-derived CDR1 and CDR2 are SQVTM and ANQGSEA. CDR3 length equals 15 residues. V lost 4 bases and J 0 bases, leaving 10 bases between the germline ends.

This clonotype has a handful of counts. V and J are TRBV7-4 and TRBJ2-7; the D gene could be TRBD1 or TRBD2 (7 bases each). The germline V gene has CDR1 SGHVT and CDR2 SQSDAQ. V shed 1 base and J shed 4 bases, with 14 bases lying between them. This CDR3 contains 15 residues. The CDR3 region has the DNA TGTGCCAGCAGCTTAGAGGGAGGGGGCGAGTACGAGCAGTACTTC. Its protein product is CASSLEGGGEYEQYF.

The rearrangement uses TRBV4-1 and TRBJ1-2; unclear D gene. V dropped 5 bases and J dropped 0 bases, with 10 bases sitting between them. The CDR3 is made up of 14 amino acids. Looked up from germline, CDR1 is MGHRA and CDR2 is YSYEKL. CDR3 amino acids: CASSRMEANYGYTF. CDR3 in DNA: TGCGCCAGCAGCAGAATGGAGGCTAACTATGGCTACACCTTC.

This chain joins TRBV5-6 and TRBJ1-1; D uncertain. This CDR3 contains 15 residues. Germline V gives CDR1 SGHDT, CDR2 YYEEEE. V lost 4 bases to trimming and J lost 1 base, with 14 bases between them. The CDR3 nucleotides read TGTGCCAGCAGCCCAACCGACAAGAAGAACACTGAAGCTTTCTTT. Translation gives CASSPTDKKNTEAFF.

This rearrangement joins TRBV5-1 to TRBJ1-2; tentative D call: TRBD1 (6 bases). CDR1 SGHRS and CDR2 YFSETQ come from the germline V gene. V was trimmed by 4 bases and J by 2 bases, leaving 15 bases between them. The CDR3 has 15 residues. The CDR3 region has the DNA TGCGCCAGCAGCACACAGGGCGACTCCAACTATGGCTACACCTTC. Protein: CASSTQGDSNYGYTF.

This clonotype was seen a handful of times. The chain has TRBV7-9 and TRBJ1-1; D is unclear. The length of the CDR3 is 14 residues. Looked up from germline, CDR1 is SEHNR and CDR2 is FQNEAQ (reference sequence). Trimming took 6 bases from V and 3 from J, leaving 14 bases between them. The CDR3 bases are TGTGCCAGCAGTCATCCTACACAATACACTGAAGCTTTCTTT. Translated, it gives CASSHPTQYTEAFF.

The genes are TRBV4-2 and TRBJ1-3; 8 nucleotides agree with TRBD1. This CDR3 spans 17 amino acids. With V trimmed by 0 bases and J by 3 bases, 7 bases remained unmatched. From germline, CDR1 is LGHNA and CDR2 YNFKEQ. The CDR3: CASSQDRTGQYGNTIYF. The CDR3 nucleotides are TGTGCCAGCAGCCAAGATCGGACAGGGCAATATGGAAACACCATATATTTT.

This chain connects TRBV5-6 to TRBJ2-3; D is possibly TRBD1 or TRBD2 (5 bases each). Trimming removed 1 base from V and 2 bases from J, with 14 bases in between. Germline CDR1 is SGHDT and CDR2 is YYEEEE. The CDR3 totals 16 residues. As DNA, the CDR3 is TGTGCCAGCAGCTTGCTACTTCGGGACCTCACAGATACGCAGTATTTT. Protein product: CASSLLLRDLTDTQYF.

The rearrangement joins TRBV2 to TRBJ1-5; 10 nucleotides agree with TRBD1. CDR1 SNHLY and CDR2 FYNNEI come from the germline V gene. The CDR3 extends over 13 amino acids. Germline trimming cut 7 bases from V and 7 bases from J; bases unmatched to any gene: 4. For the CDR3, the DNA is TGTGCCAGCACCCTGACAGGGGGCCAGCCCCAGCATTTT. It encodes CASTLTGGQPQHF.